One sample yielded the 10 T cell receptor beta chains listed below, sequenced in a study of prognosis after radiotherapy for stage I lung cancer. Two-round multiplex PCR, the amplification method, yielded TCR beta CDR3 from genomic DNA. The use of primers specific to each TRBV and TRBJ gene characterized first-round PCR. One entry per CDR3 protein results from TCRdb running MiXCR on the multiplex PCR reads. The data show approximately 18,000 distinct CDR3 sequences, around 15% seen once. The sequences come from PBMCs, collected before or after stereotactic body radiation therapy (not recorded which). The receptors derive from a donor aged 50 or older with non-small cell lung cancer.

With respect to this clonotype: This sequence is one base from a far larger clone and is likely a read error. This chain connects TRBV6-9 to TRBJ2-1; 9 bases map to TRBD2. This CDR3 is built from 16 residues. CDR1 is MNHGY and CDR2 is SVAAGI in the germline V gene. The CDR3 DNA follows: TGTGCCAACAGTTACCGCGGGGGGGTCCCCTACAATGAGCAGTTCTTC. Translated: CANSYRGGVPYNEQFF.

This clonotype was detected a few times. This likely came from a read error, as a far larger clone is one base away. V is TRBV6-6 and J is TRBJ2-1; 9 bases are a match to TRBD1. CDR1 is MNHNY and CDR2 is SVGAGI in the germline V gene (reference sequence). CDR3 length: 13 residues. The CDR3 DNA follows: TGTGCCAGCAGTTACTCGGACAGGGGTGAGCGGTTCTTC. It is translated as CASSYSDRGERFF.

V gene TRBV15 combines with J gene TRBJ1-6; D uncertain. Germline values: CDR1 LNHNV, CDR2 YYDKDF (reference sequence). The ends were cut back, 2 bases at V and 12 bases at J, with 14 bases in the middle. CDR3 length: 14 residues. The CDR3 loop reads CATSRFSGSEPLHF. The DNA of the CDR3 is TGTGCCACCAGCAGATTCTCAGGATCCGAACCCCTCCACTTT.

This clonotype has a count of ten or more. The chain carries TRBV12-5 and TRBJ2-1, with no clear D. V was clipped by 1 base and J by 14 bases, with 12 bases between them. Germline V CDR1 and CDR2: LGHNT, FRNRAP. The CDR3 is 12 residues long. The CDR3 nucleotides are TGTGCTAGTGGTTTGGCCCGGACCCCCGAGTTCTTC. This translates into CASGLARTPEFF.

This clonotype was counted ten times or more. The V and J genes are TRBV11-2 and TRBJ1-2, with TRBD1 matching over 8 bases. The V segment lost 11 bases and the J segment 0 bases; nucleotides outside the gene matches: 5. CDR1 is SGHAT and CDR2 is FQNNGV in the germline V gene. The CDR3 covers 13 residues. This CDR3 reads CAGGTGANYGYTF. The CDR3 nucleotides read TGTGCCGGAGGGACAGGAGCTAACTATGGCTACACCTTC.

A word on this clonotype: This may be a read error: a much more frequent sequence differs by one nucleotide. The chain combines TRBV5-6 with TRBJ2-6, with unresolved D. Per the germline V gene, CDR1 is SGHDT and CDR2 is YYEEEE. Trimming pared 1 base from V and 4 bases from J, leaving 9 bases between. The CDR3 is made up of 15 amino acids. The CDR3 spells CASSLRRAGANVLTF. The CDR3 DNA follows: TGTGCCAGCAGCTTGAGAAGGGCCGGGGCCAACGTCCTGACTTTC.

This clonotype was observed many times. The CDR3 loop is CSALVGLTSPYEQYF. For the CDR3, the DNA is TGCAGTGCTCTGGTGGGACTTACAAGCCCCTACGAGCAGTACTTC. The rearrangement links TRBV20-1 to TRBJ2-7, with D perhaps matching TRBD2 (6 bases). Germline loops: CDR1 DFQATT, CDR2 SNEGSKA (reference sequence). Trimming stripped 5 bases from V and 2 bases from J, with 19 bases between. The CDR3 sequence is 15 residues long.

This clonotype has ten or more counts. The chain recombines TRBV28 with TRBJ2-1; a weak D match, TRBD1 (5 bases). Germline V lookup: CDR1 MDHEN, CDR2 SYDVKM. The CDR3 covers 12 residues. With 6 bases removed from V and 3 bases from J, the gap between germline ends came to 6 bases. The CDR3 sequence: CASSQGYNEQFF. For the CDR3, the DNA is TGTGCCAGCAGCCAGGGCTACAATGAGCAGTTCTTC.

By share, this clonotype counts as medium-sized. The rearrangement joins TRBV27 to TRBJ2-7; D ambiguous. The CDR3 has 13 amino acids. V was shortened by 2 bases and J by 4 bases, with 9 bases between the two germline ends. CDR1 and CDR2 (germline): MNHEY, SMNVEV (reference sequence). CDR3 region: CASSLIPEYEQYF. DNA of the CDR3: TGTGCCAGCAGTTTAATTCCTGAATACGAGCAGTACTTC.

This clonotype was observed at least ten times. The rearrangement links TRBV10-3 to TRBJ1-1, with 10 bases aligning to TRBD1. This CDR3 contains 14 residues. V trimming: 5 bases; J trimming: 4 bases; junction bases outside the gene matches: 4. From germline, CDR1 is ENHRY and CDR2 SYGVKD. Written as DNA, the CDR3 is TGTGCCATCAGTTCGGGACAGGGGAGCACTGAAGCTTTCTTT. Its protein product is CAISSGQGSTEAFF.